This T cell receptor beta chain was recovered during a study of T cell responses to AZD1222 COVID-19 vaccine. Notes on the study in general: Compared with day 0, the breadth and depth of the Spike-specific TCR repertoire rose significantly after two doses of AZD1222. It should be noted that donors were predominantly white British and more often female, and clonal diversity was possibly underestimated. Spike was spanned by vaccine-associated CD4 TCRs, which were dominant at 160-218 and 743-854.

Clones were read by immunoSEQ multiplex PCR, and TCRdb kept only the in-frame ones, dropping some. The table records just under 90,000 clones, almost 90% of them present only once. The germline V gene encodes CDR1 DFQATT and CDR2 SNEGSKA (reference sequence). V was trimmed by 3 bases and J by 1 base, leaving 7 bases between them. The CDR3 loop spans 12 amino acids. About this clone itself: The antigen remains unidentified.

The sequence was obtained from an adult in good health. The chain combines TRBV20-1 with TRBJ2-7; D not certain. Specimen: peripheral blood, collected on day 0 of MenACWY control vaccination. CDR3 loop: CSASPASYEQYF. The CDR3 region has the DNA TGCAGTGCTAGTCCAGCATCCTACGAGCAGTACTTC.